These 27 T cell receptor beta chains were sequenced from one sample in a study of response to subunit inactivated influenza vaccine. TCRdb itself ran the RT-PCR reads through MiXCR, one entry per CDR3 protein. The table lists some 500,000 distinct CDR3 sequences, approximately 15% of them singletons. The sequencing used CD4+ T cells sorted from PBMCs, collected roughly 24 months after vaccination. Every receptor here comes from a man in his fifties or sixties who received an inactivated influenza vaccine.

This clonotype was observed many times. The chain joins TRBV10-3 to TRBJ2-7; D might be TRBD1 (6 bases). The CDR3 is 16 residues long. Germline values: CDR1 ENHRY, CDR2 SYGVKD. Trimming pared 6 bases from V and 2 bases from J, leaving 20 bases between. The CDR3 loop reads CAISGTGFRSTYEQYF. CDR3 DNA: TGTGCCATCAGCGGTACAGGGTTTCGATCCACCTACGAGCAGTACTTC.

The V call is TRBV5-1, the J call TRBJ2-3; D tentatively fits TRBD1 or TRBD2 (5 bases each). CDR3 length equals 14 residues. CDR1 and CDR2 from the germline V gene are SGHRS and YFSETQ. V was clipped by 1 base and J by 5 bases, with 11 bases between them. The CDR3, as DNA: TGCGCCAGCAGCTTGATGAGGGGAGAAGATACGCAGTATTTT. Its translation is CASSLMRGEDTQYF.

The gene calls are TRBV5-5 and TRBJ1-5, with a tentative D call TRBD1 (5 bases). The V end lost 7 bases, the J end lost 12 bases, and 23 bases lay between the germline ends. This CDR3 is built from 14 residues. Germline V gene sequence: CDR1 SGHKS, CDR2 YYEKEE (reference sequence). The CDR3 DNA is TGTGCCAGCGGCCCCGGGACCGTCTGCTGGGTCCAGCATTTT. Its protein is CASGPGTVCWVQHF.

This clonotype has only a few counts. V usage is TRBV7-2 and J usage is TRBJ1-6; the match to TRBD1 covers 7 bases. The germline CDR1 and CDR2 sequences are SGHTA and FQGNSA. This CDR3 comprises 15 residues. V lost 5 bases and J lost 9; bases outside the gene matches: 10. CDR3 residues: CASSPAGTAGSPLHF. Here the CDR3 DNA reads TGTGCCAGCAGCCCAGCCGGGACAGCAGGTTCACCCCTCCACTTT.

This clonotype was detected only a few times. The chain is built from TRBV12-3 or TRBV12-4 and TRBJ1-2; D perhaps matches TRBD1 (5 bases). Trimming took 5 bases from V and 2 from J, leaving 30 bases between them. The CDR3 is 20 residues long. The CDR3 region is CASSPRRQRVGRAANYGYTF. The CDR3 coding sequence is TGTGCCAGCAGTCCCCGCCGACAAAGGGTCGGCAGGGCGGCGAACTATGGCTACACCTTC.

The rearrangement uses TRBV20-1 and TRBJ1-4; TRBD1 matches 7 bases. The junction had 6 bases not matched to a gene; V was cut back by 6 bases and J by 5 bases. The CDR3 consists of 13 residues. Germline CDR1 DFQATT, CDR2 SNEGSKA (reference sequence). CDR3 loop: CSAPDRPNEKLFF. CDR3 DNA sequence: TGCAGTGCCCCGGACAGGCCCAATGAAAAACTGTTTTTT.

This clonotype was observed a handful of times. The genes are TRBV12-3 or TRBV12-4 and TRBJ2-6; no reliable D call. This CDR3 comprises 15 residues. With 7 bases removed from V and 2 bases from J, the gap between germline ends came to 12 bases. This CDR3 is CASTTIFPGANVLTF. CDR3 DNA: TGTGCCAGCACCACGATATTCCCTGGGGCCAACGTCCTGACTTTC.

The CDR3: CASSPGGIETQYF. The DNA for the CDR3 is TGTGCCAGCAGCCCAGGGGGCATAGAGACCCAGTACTTC. V gene TRBV3-1 combines with J gene TRBJ2-5, with TRBD1 matching 8 bases. This CDR3 is 13 amino acids long. V lost 4 bases, J lost 4 bases, and 2 bases stayed unmatched. The V gene's germline CDR1 is LGHDT and CDR2 YNNKEL (reference sequence).

The rearrangement uses TRBV5-6 and TRBJ2-1; TRBD2 matches at 8 bases. Germline V gene data show CDR1 as SGHDT and CDR2 as YYEEEE. This CDR3 region has 17 residues. V shed 3 bases, J shed 3 bases, and the junction held 11 bases outside the gene matches. In nucleotides, the CDR3 is TGTGCCAGCAGCTCCTTCCTTGCGGGAGGTAACTACAATGAGCAGTTCTTC. As protein: CASSSFLAGGNYNEQFF.

CDR3 in amino acids: CASSLGSTVYNEQFF. In DNA form, the CDR3 reads TGTGCCAGCAGCTTAGGTTCGACGGTTTACAATGAGCAGTTCTTC. The rearrangement uses TRBV7-8 and TRBJ2-1, with D unresolved. V was clipped by 1 base and J by 4 bases, with 11 bases between them. Germline-derived CDR1 and CDR2 are SGHVS and FQNEAQ. The CDR3 is 15 amino acids.

This clonotype occurred a few times. V is TRBV20-1 and J is TRBJ2-7; 15 nucleotides match TRBD2. Per the germline V gene, CDR1 is DFQATT and CDR2 is SNEGSKA (reference sequence). The CDR3 sequence is 13 residues long. J lost 4 bases, V lost 5 bases, and 0 bases had no gene match. The CDR3 coding sequence is TGCAGTGCTGGGACTAGCGGGAGGTACGAGCAGTACTTC. Protein: CSAGTSGRYEQYF.

This clonotype has more than one count but fewer than ten. This rearrangement joins TRBV27 to TRBJ2-2; 7 bases map to TRBD1. The CDR3 has 15 residues. V shed 4 bases, J shed 3 bases, and the junction held 5 bases outside the gene matches. CDR1 is MNHEY and CDR2 is SMNVEV in the germline V gene (reference sequence). CDR3 sequence (DNA): TGTGCCAGCAGTTCCCGGGACAGATACACCGGGGAGCTGTTTTTT. This gives the protein CASSSRDRYTGELFF.

This rearrangement joins TRBV11-1 to TRBJ2-1; TRBD1 matches 11 bases. The CDR3 sequence is 13 residues long. CDR1 SGHAT and CDR2 FQDESV come from the germline V gene (reference sequence). After removal of 5 bases from V and 8 bases from J, the junction contained 2 bases not matched to a gene. The CDR3 spells CASSLDRGHEQFF. Written as DNA, the CDR3 is TGTGCCAGCAGCCTGGACAGGGGGCATGAGCAGTTCTTC. Complete variable domain (other parts from reference TRBV11-1 and TRBJ2-1): EAEVAQSPRYKITEKSQAVAFWCDPISGHATLYWYRQILGQGPELLVQFQDESVVDDSQLPKDRFSAERLKGVDSTLKIQPAELGDSAMYLCASSLDRGHEQFFGPGTRLTVL.

The chain combines TRBV20-1 with TRBJ2-3; D is unclear. Germline V CDR1 and CDR2: DFQATT, SNEGSKA (reference sequence). This CDR3 is built from 15 residues. Trimming removed 5 bases at V and 0 bases at J, with 15 bases between. The CDR3 region is CSAYSRLSSTDTQYF. The DNA of the CDR3 is TGCAGTGCTTACTCCCGCTTGTCCAGCACAGATACGCAGTATTTT.

The rearrangement joins TRBV19 to TRBJ2-7, with 8 bases that match TRBD1. J was trimmed by 2 bases and V by 5 bases; bases with no gene match: 8. Germline values: CDR1 LNHDA, CDR2 SQIVND (reference sequence). The CDR3 is made up of 15 amino acids. The CDR3 DNA reads TGTGCCAGTAGTCAAATCCAGGGACAGGCCTACGAGCAGTACTTC. Translating gives CASSQIQGQAYEQYF.

The table lists this clonotype with a few counts. The chain uses TRBV12-3 or TRBV12-4 and TRBJ2-2; D is ambiguous. This CDR3 has 15 residues. Trimming cost V 2 bases and J 2 bases, with 9 bases left between them. The CDR3 spells CASSLFASNTGELFF. The CDR3 DNA follows: TGTGCCAGCAGTTTATTTGCCTCTAACACCGGGGAGCTGTTTTTT.

The table lists this clonotype with a few counts. The chain carries TRBV4-2 and TRBJ1-2, with D perhaps matching TRBD1 (6 bases). From germline, CDR1 is LGHNA and CDR2 YNFKEQ. V lost 2 bases and J lost 6, with 13 bases in between. The CDR3 totals 14 residues. The CDR3 protein is CASSQLDSIHGYTF. The CDR3 nucleotides are TGTGCCAGCAGCCAACTGGACAGCATACATGGCTACACCTTC.

In its sample, this clonotype was seen many times. The V and J genes are TRBV7-9 and TRBJ2-7; 11 bases align to TRBD2. V gave up 5 bases and J gave up 1 base; unmatched junction bases: 4. Germline CDR1 reads SEHNR; CDR2 reads FQNEAQ (reference sequence). CDR3 length equals 15 residues. The CDR3 loop reads CASSPGLAVSYEQYF. CDR3 DNA sequence: TGTGCCAGCAGCCCGGGACTAGCGGTATCCTACGAGCAGTACTTC. Full variable domain (outside the CDR3, taken from reference TRBV7-9 and TRBJ2-7): DTGVSQNPRHKITKRGQNVTFRCDPISEHNRLYWYRQTLGQGPEFLTYFQNEAQLEKSRLLSDRFSAERPKGSFSTLEIQRTEQGDSAMYLCASSPGLAVSYEQYFGPGTRLTVT.

The CDR3 loop reads CASSYSGGREGYEQYF. The CDR3 DNA reads as TGTGCCAGCAGTTACTCTGGGGGCCGGGAGGGCTACGAGCAGTACTTC. V usage is TRBV6-5 and J usage is TRBJ2-7; the match to TRBD2 covers 8 bases. With 0 bases clipped from V and 3 bases from J, the junction kept 7 bases outside the gene matches. Germline V gene data show CDR1 as MNHEY and CDR2 as SVGAGI. This CDR3 has 16 amino acids.

The chain has TRBV6-5 and TRBJ1-1, with no clear D. The CDR3 covers 13 residues. Trimming removed 0 bases from V and 1 base from J, with 3 bases in between. Germline V gene data show CDR1 as MNHEY and CDR2 as SVGAGI. The CDR3 sequence is CASSYSTNTEAFF. CDR3 nucleotides: TGTGCCAGCAGTTACTCAACGAACACTGAAGCTTTCTTT.

J is TRBJ1-1 and V is TRBV29-1, with 8 bases lining up with TRBD1. Germline V gives CDR1 SQVTM, CDR2 ANQGSEA. The CDR3 is made up of 13 amino acids. V lost 7 bases to trimming and J lost 5 bases; unmatched junction nucleotides: 9. In DNA form, the CDR3 reads TGCAGCGGGGGCTCAGGGGGCCGGACTGAAGCTTTCTTT. Translated: CSGGSGGRTEAFF.

The chain couples TRBV5-1 to TRBJ1-2, with D tentatively TRBD1 (5 bases). This CDR3 region has 16 residues. Germline V gene data show CDR1 as SGHRS and CDR2 as YFSETQ. Trimming took 1 base from V and 4 from J, leaving 17 bases between them. This CDR3 is CASSLTPAGTAYGYTF. The CDR3, as DNA: TGCGCCAGCAGCTTGACCCCGGCAGGGACGGCCTATGGCTACACCTTC.

This chain uses TRBV4-3 with TRBJ2-5, with 7 bases identical to TRBD1. The CDR3 loop spans 15 amino acids. Trimming at V came to 1 base and at J to 2 bases, leaving 4 bases not matched to a gene. Germline CDR1 reads LGHNA; CDR2 reads YSLEER. The CDR3 nucleotides are TGCGCCAGCAGCCAAGTAGGGGGCGGACAAGAGACCCAGTACTTC. It codes for CASSQVGGGQETQYF.

This clonotype was seen a few times. The V gene is TRBV4-2, the J gene TRBJ2-2; D is possibly TRBD1 (8 bases). The CDR3 is 18 residues long. Looked up from germline, CDR1 is LGHNA and CDR2 is YNFKEQ. Trimming left V 1 base short and J 0 bases short, with 15 bases between. Here the CDR3 DNA reads TGTGCCAGCAGCCAAGGGGAGGGGGACAGGTCGAACACCGGGGAGCTGTTTTTT. Translating it yields CASSQGEGDRSNTGELFF.

This clonotype was detected only a few times. The chain couples TRBV29-1 to TRBJ2-5; 7 nucleotides line up with TRBD2. Trimming removed 6 bases from V and 5 bases from J; junction bases left unmatched: 9. Germline V gene data show CDR1 as SQVTM and CDR2 as ANQGSEA. This CDR3 is 13 amino acids long. This CDR3 reads CSVRPRGIETQYF. The CDR3 DNA follows: TGCAGCGTACGACCGCGGGGGATCGAGACCCAGTACTTC.

This clonotype turned up a few times. The chain uses TRBV5-5 and TRBJ2-3; D remains ambiguous. Trimming took 3 bases from V and 2 from J, leaving 4 bases between them. CDR3 length equals 12 residues. CDR1 is SGHKS and CDR2 is YYEKEE in the germline V gene (reference sequence). The CDR3 DNA reads TGTGCCAGCAGCTGGAACACAGATACGCAGTATTTT. It is translated as CASSWNTDTQYF.

This clonotype occurred a few times. The rearrangement uses TRBV20-1 and TRBJ2-3; D may be TRBD2 (5 bases). Trimming stripped 6 bases from V and 2 bases from J, with 12 bases between. This CDR3 region has 13 residues. Germline CDR1 is DFQATT and CDR2 is SNEGSKA (reference sequence). CDR3 sequence reads: CSAKRTFTDTQYF. The CDR3 DNA sequence: TGCAGTGCAAAGCGGACCTTCACAGATACGCAGTATTTT.